This T cell receptor (beta chain) derives from a study of CD8 T cells in ankylosing spondylitis. Findings and caveats of the study: Reported data indicate significant enrichment of disease-linked clones within matched ankylosing spondylitis synovial fluid. Blood of patients with ankylosing spondylitis appeared to be characterized by a TCR beta motif of eight highly homologous variants. As for the disease-linked clones, they showed a CD8+ phenotype and occurred at relatively low frequencies in peripheral blood.

Looked up from germline, CDR1 is DFQATT and CDR2 is SNEGSKA (reference sequence). The V gene end was trimmed by 3 bases and the J gene end by 6 bases; junction bases not matched to a gene: 7. This CDR3 comprises 15 residues. TCRdb re-called the 5' RACE reads through MiXCR, storing one row per CDR3 protein. The data hold some 450,000 distinct CDR3 sequences, with about 15% observed a single time. This clonotype came up a few times. Its specificity is not known. The sequencing input was blood, either unsorted or a sorted T cell fraction (not recorded which). This chain joins TRBV20-1 and TRBJ1-4; TRBD1 agrees at 10 bases. This sequence originates from a male donor with ankylosing spondylitis. The CDR3 sequence: CSARPMTGGYEKLFF. The CDR3 region has the DNA TGCAGTGCTAGGCCTATGACAGGGGGCTATGAAAAACTGTTTTTT.